The 10 T cell receptor beta chains presented below share a single source sample, sequenced in a study of cytomegalovirus exposure and HLA in healthy donors. PCR used 60 Vbeta primers and 13 Jbeta primers. The method was immunoSEQ multiplex PCR; TCRdb's version includes in-frame clones alone and lacks a portion of them. The table has some 150,000 clones, around 60% seen once. The sample comprised PBMCs. The source of these receptors is a woman aged 60-75 years in good health and CMV-seropositive.

With regard to this clone: One junction end does not reproduce the germline sequence, and a read error may be involved. The chain recombines TRBV7-3 with TRBJ2-2; D may be TRBD2 (5 bases). Germline CDR1 reads SGHTA; CDR2 reads FQGTGA. This CDR3 has 17 residues. The CDR3 bases are TGTGCCAGCAGCGTATCTCCTGGGGTGTCGAACACCGGGAAGCTGTTTTTT. This translates into CASSVSPGVSNTGKLFF.

The genes are TRBV6-5 and TRBJ1-1, with a possible D match to TRBD1 (6 bases). With 6 bases removed from V and 1 base from J, the gap between germline ends came to 12 bases. The CDR3 loop spans 14 amino acids. Germline CDR1 reads MNHEY; CDR2 reads SVGAGI. CDR3 coding DNA: TGTGCCAGCAGAACCGGGACACAGAACACTGAAGCTTTCTTT. It specifies CASRTGTQNTEAFF.

The rearrangement joins TRBV18 to TRBJ2-7, with TRBD2 as a possible D gene (6 bases). This CDR3 comprises 15 residues. Germline values: CDR1 KGHSH, CDR2 LQKENI. V lost 3 bases and J lost 6, with 18 bases in between. In DNA, the CDR3 is TGTGCCAGCTCACCGACGCGGCCAGGGACTTCCGAGCAGTACTTC. It translates to CASSPTRPGTSEQYF.

This clone came up a few times. The rearrangement uses TRBV5-6 and TRBJ1-2, with 8 bases matching TRBD1. The V segment lost 0 bases and the J segment 5 bases; nucleotides outside the gene matches: 9. CDR3 length: 16 residues. Germline V gene lookup returns CDR1 SGHDT and CDR2 YYEEEE. In nucleotides, the CDR3 is TGTGCCAGCAGCTTGGCCCCGACAGGGGTAGGGTATGGCTACACCTTC. Protein product: CASSLAPTGVGYGYTF. Supplemented by reference TRBV5-6 and TRBJ1-2, the full variable domain reads DAGVTQSPTHLIKTRGQQVTLRCSPKSGHDTVSWYQQALGQGPQFIFQYYEEEERQRGNFPDRFSGHQFPNYSSELNVNALLLGDSALYLCASSLAPTGVGYGYTFGSGTRLTVV.

The V gene is TRBV28, the J gene TRBJ2-7, with TRBD2 matching 12 bases. There are 17 residues in the CDR3. J gave up 0 bases and V 7 bases, and 10 bases lay outside the gene matches. Germline V gene data show CDR1 as MDHEN and CDR2 as SYDVKM. CDR3 sequence reads: CASNSPRTSGISYEQYF. DNA of the CDR3: TGTGCCAGCAACTCCCCACGGACTAGCGGGATCTCCTACGAGCAGTACTTC.

The chain links TRBV6-4 to TRBJ2-3; a possible D gene is TRBD2 (6 bases). The V gene lost 0 bases and the J gene lost 2 bases, with 9 bases spanning the gap. Germline CDR1 is MRHNA and CDR2 is SNTAGT. This CDR3 has 15 residues. CDR3 bases: TGTGCCAGCAGTGACTCTCCGGGACTCACAGATACGCAGTATTTT. It specifies CASSDSPGLTDTQYF.

The genes are TRBV7-9 and TRBJ2-7, with 9 positions matching TRBD2. V lost 4 bases, J lost 7 bases, and 14 bases stayed unmatched. The CDR3 extends over 16 amino acids. Germline CDR1 reads SEHNR; CDR2 reads FQNEAQ (reference sequence). The CDR3 DNA reads as TGTGCCAGCAGCTGGGTAGCGGGGGACAGCTTAGTGGAGCAGTACTTC. This encodes CASSWVAGDSLVEQYF.

The chain carries TRBV6-1 and TRBJ1-5; tentative D call: TRBD1 (6 bases). Trimming took off 0 bases at V and 2 bases at J, with 23 bases between the two ends. Germline CDR1 is MNHNS and CDR2 is SASEGT. The CDR3 runs 20 residues. The CDR3 protein is CASSEARAGRGWGGNQPQHF. The CDR3 DNA is TGTGCCAGCAGTGAAGCGCGGGCAGGGAGGGGGTGGGGAGGCAATCAGCCCCAGCATTTT.

The chain employs TRBV7-2 and TRBJ2-5, with D possibly matching TRBD1 (6 bases). Trimming took off 1 base at V and 4 bases at J, with 10 bases between the two ends. Germline V lookup: CDR1 SGHTA, CDR2 FQGNSA. CDR3 length: 14 residues. CDR3: CASSLETGPETQYF. The DNA for the CDR3 is TGTGCCAGCAGCTTAGAAACAGGGCCAGAGACCCAGTACTTC.

The genes are TRBV12-5 and TRBJ2-1; no reliable D call. V was pared by 1 base and J by 0 bases, with 4 bases between. The CDR3 contains 14 residues. Germline assignment: CDR1 LGHNT and CDR2 FRNRAP. The CDR3 sequence: CASGLGSSYNEQFF. The CDR3 bases are TGTGCTAGTGGTTTGGGGAGCTCCTACAATGAGCAGTTCTTC. The full variable domain, in which reference TRBV12-5 and TRBJ2-1 provide the parts outside the CDR3, is DARVTQTPRHKVTEMGQEVTMRCQPILGHNTVFWYRQTMMQGLELLAYFRNRAPLDDSGMPKDRFSAEMPDATLATLKIQPSEPRDSAVYFCASGLGSSYNEQFFGPGTRLTVL.